This T cell receptor (beta chain) was sequenced for a study of blood T cell repertoires in COVID-19. Study as a whole: Italy, Spain and the United States were the sources of the convalescent and acute COVID-19 samples. PBMCs, B-cell-depleted T cells, or T cells provided the cDNA or gDNA that made up the material.

The germline V and J ends were trimmed by 1 base and 4 bases, with 16 bases remaining between them. The CDR3 has 16 amino acids. Germline V gene sequence: CDR1 MNHNS, CDR2 SASEGT. Under the authors' procedure: The authors estimated nucleated cell counts from reference gene primer amplification. Data came from immunoSEQ multiplex PCR; TCRdb stores just in-frame clones and leaves some out. V, J and clone size are taken as reported in that table, and D and trimming were inferred from the DNA itself. The sample shows about 110,000 clones, about 89% of them seen only once. The sample consisted of peripheral blood. This sequence originates from a man aged 40-50 years with acute or convalescent COVID-19. The rearrangement joins TRBV6-1 to TRBJ1-2; D ambiguous. The CDR3 spells CASSEVEAPPAYGYTF. The CDR3 bases are TGTGCCAGCAGTGAAGTGGAGGCTCCACCGGCCTATGGCTACACCTTC.